The subject of this entry is one T cell receptor (beta chain). The source of the sample is a study of control samples from healthy donors and cancer patients. Produced via immunoSEQ multiplex PCR; TCRdb's table is partial and in-frame only. Counted here are 45,000 to 60,000 clones, around nine tenths occurring once; the ten biggest clones make up about 0.8%. Germline CDR1 reads SGHTA; CDR2 reads FQGNSA. V was clipped by 8 bases and J by 2 bases, with 17 bases between them. The CDR3 has 15 amino acids. Material: PBMCs. The TCR comes from a man aged 25 to 40 with colorectal cancer. V usage is TRBV7-2 and J usage is TRBJ2-3, with D perhaps TRBD2 (5 bases). The CDR3 DNA is TGTGCCAGCCAAGGCCTGAGCGGAAACACAGATACGCAGTATTTT. Protein: CASQGLSGNTDTQYF. The whole variable domain, filled in from reference TRBV7-2 and TRBJ2-3, reads GAGVSQSPSNKVTEKGKDVELRCDPISGHTALYWYRQSLGQGLEFLIYFQGNSAPDKSGLPSDRFSAERTGGSVSTLTIQRTQQEDSAVYLCASQGLSGNTDTQYFGPGTRLTVL.